This entry lists 15 T cell receptor beta chains sequenced from one sample in a study of T-cell reconstitution after alpha-beta-depleted transplantation in children. Preparing the TCRbeta library involved the use of unique molecular identifiers. MiXCR, applied by TCRdb to the PCR reads, yields one record per CDR3 protein. The table has 750,000 to 950,000 distinct CDR3 sequences, roughly 15% seen once. The sample here was PBMCs, mostly from graft donor cells, taken 360 days after TCRalphabeta/CD19-depleted stem cell transplant. Receptors originate from a male patient under 18 who had a stem cell transplant for acute lymphoblastic leukemia, so the T cells may come from the graft donor.

The chain uses TRBV7-6 and TRBJ2-6; D remains ambiguous. The CDR3 runs to 18 residues. V shed 1 base and J shed 0 bases, with 13 bases lying between them. CDR1 and CDR2 from the germline V gene are SGHVS and FNYEAQ. The CDR3 sequence: CASSLDRVMGSGANVLTF. CDR3 coding DNA: TGTGCCAGCAGCTTAGATAGGGTGATGGGCTCTGGGGCCAACGTCCTGACTTTC.

This chain joins TRBV28 and TRBJ2-7; 7 bases map to TRBD1. J gave up 4 bases and V 7 bases, and 13 bases lay outside the gene matches. The CDR3 is 15 residues long. Germline CDR1 is MDHEN and CDR2 is SYDVKM. This CDR3 reads CASTLPGQRIYEQYF. The CDR3 DNA reads as TGTGCCAGCACCCTCCCGGGACAGAGGATATACGAGCAGTACTTC.

J is TRBJ2-7 and V is TRBV9; D gene unclear. Germline V gives CDR1 SGDLS, CDR2 YYNGEE. Trimming stripped 3 bases from V and 7 bases from J, with 14 bases between. The CDR3 is made up of 13 amino acids. The CDR3 DNA reads as TGTGCCAGCAGCGAGGGATATGCACCTGAGCAGTACTTC. Protein: CASSEGYAPEQYF.

This clonotype has more than one count but fewer than ten. The chain combines TRBV4-1 with TRBJ2-2; TRBD1 aligns across 7 bases. Losses at the gene ends were 5 bases for V and 7 bases for J; bases not matched to a gene: 10. The germline V gene encodes CDR1 MGHRA and CDR2 YSYEKL. CDR3 length: 15 amino acids. CDR3 sequence reads: CASSYGDQGVGELFF. In DNA, the CDR3 is TGCGCCAGCAGCTACGGGGACCAGGGGGTCGGGGAGCTGTTTTTT.

This clonotype was detected only a few times. The rearrangement links TRBV3-1 to TRBJ2-6; D is unresolved. The CDR3 is 18 amino acids. CDR1 LGHDT and CDR2 YNNKEL come from the germline V gene (reference sequence). Between the trimmed V and J ends, which lost 1 base and 0 bases, there was a span of 13 bases. CDR3 protein: CASSQGPWRTSGANVLTF. CDR3 in DNA: TGTGCCAGCAGCCAAGGGCCGTGGCGGACCTCTGGGGCCAACGTCCTGACTTTC.

This clonotype was detected only a few times. V and J are TRBV6-1 and TRBJ1-4, with 9 bases identical to TRBD1. The trim removed 6 bases at V and 7 bases at J, leaving 9 bases unmatched. CDR1 and CDR2 (germline): MNHNS, SASEGT. The CDR3 covers 15 residues. The CDR3 bases are TGTGCCAGCAGCAACGGGGGGACAGGGTCTGAAAAACTGTTTTTT. It yields the protein CASSNGGTGSEKLFF.

The J gene is TRBJ2-7, the V gene TRBV12-3 or TRBV12-4, with a tentative D call TRBD2 (6 bases). CDR3 length equals 12 residues. Trimming shortened V by 6 bases and J by 3 bases, and 9 bases separated the two germline ends. CDR3 amino acids: CASSGRIYEQYF. Written as DNA, the CDR3 is TGTGCCAGCAGCGGGAGAATCTACGAGCAGTACTTC.

This clonotype occurred many times. In DNA form, the CDR3 reads TGCGCCAGCAGTGAGTCGGTGCGCACCGGGGAGCTGTTTTTT. Its protein product is CASSESVRTGELFF. The chain employs TRBV10-1 and TRBJ2-2; D gene ambiguous. The CDR3 contains 14 residues. The V gene lost 0 bases and the J gene lost 4 bases, with 6 bases spanning the gap. Germline V gene data show CDR1 as WNHNN and CDR2 as SYGVQD (reference sequence).

This clonotype was seen repeatedly, ten times or more. J is TRBJ2-1 and V is TRBV2; 12 nucleotides match TRBD2. The CDR3 length is 17 residues. CDR1 and CDR2 from the germline V gene are SNHLY and FYNNEI. V shed 6 bases, J shed 6 bases, and the junction held 12 bases outside the gene matches. The CDR3 here is CASRKGMTSGSFNEQFF. For the CDR3, the DNA is TGTGCCAGCAGGAAGGGTATGACTAGCGGGAGCTTCAATGAGCAGTTCTTC.

The chain has TRBV10-3 and TRBJ1-5; the match to TRBD1 covers 11 bases. V gave up 2 bases and J gave up 5 bases; unmatched junction bases: 8. The CDR3 length is 17 residues. Germline CDR1 and CDR2: ENHRY and SYGVKD. In nucleotides, the CDR3 is TGTGCCATCAGTGAGCCACTCGGGACAGGGGGTGATCAGCCCCAGCATTTT. Encoded protein: CAISEPLGTGGDQPQHF.

This clonotype was found a few times. The chain joins TRBV5-1 to TRBJ2-7; no clear D gene. Looked up from germline, CDR1 is SGHRS and CDR2 is YFSETQ. The CDR3 is 13 residues long. Trimming left V 0 bases short and J 3 bases short, with 7 bases between. In DNA form, the CDR3 reads TGCGCCAGCAGCTTGGTGGATAACTACGAGCAGTACTTC. This encodes CASSLVDNYEQYF.

This chain joins TRBV5-1 and TRBJ2-1; 7 bases fit TRBD2. Germline V lookup: CDR1 SGHRS, CDR2 YFSETQ. The V and J ends lost 9 bases and 6 bases, in that order; junction bases with no gene match: 12. This CDR3 region has 14 residues. CDR3 region: CATKRDRVTNEQFF. The DNA of the CDR3 is TGCGCCACCAAGCGGGATCGCGTGACCAATGAGCAGTTCTTC.

This clonotype was picked up a small number of times. This chain uses TRBV12-3 or TRBV12-4 with TRBJ1-6; TRBD1 matches 8 bases. The CDR3 length is 14 residues. The junction had 2 bases not matched to a gene; V was cut back by 3 bases and J by 7 bases. DNA of the CDR3: TGTGCCAGCAGTTTTTACAGGGGGAATTCACCCCTCCACTTT. It codes for CASSFYRGNSPLHF.

In its sample, this clonotype was seen a few times. The chain uses TRBV15 and TRBJ1-1; 8 positions match TRBD1. The CDR3 is 12 amino acids. V dropped 8 bases and J dropped 11; count of bases not matched to a gene: 10. Germline CDR1 is LNHNV and CDR2 is YYDKDF (reference sequence). This CDR3 reads CATSGTGVRAFF. CDR3 DNA: TGTGCCACCTCCGGGACAGGCGTAAGGGCTTTCTTT.

This chain connects TRBV3-1 to TRBJ2-2; weak D call: TRBD2 (6 bases). Trimming pared 6 bases from V and 2 bases from J, leaving 16 bases between. Germline values: CDR1 LGHDT, CDR2 YNNKEL (reference sequence). The CDR3 runs 16 residues. The CDR3 here is CASRWDPGDNTGELFF. The CDR3, as DNA: TGTGCCAGCAGGTGGGACCCGGGGGACAACACCGGGGAGCTGTTTTTT. Full variable domain (missing parts from reference TRBV3-1 and TRBJ2-2): DTAVSQTPKYLVTQMGNDKSIKCEQNLGHDTMYWYKQDSKKFLKIMFSYNNKELIINETVPNRFSPKSPDKAHLNLHINSLELGDSAVYFCASRWDPGDNTGELFFGEGSRLTVL.